The 13 T cell receptor beta chains below come from one sample, sequenced in a study of blood T cell repertoires in COVID-19 (TCRdb year 2020). Receptors were amplified or captured by the immunoSEQ multiplex PCR assay. TCRdb took over this immuneACCESS table, retaining in-frame rearrangements with V and J assigned. Such tables are incomplete; in checked studies, under half of the missing clones stem from an unresolved V gene, and the remainder is unexplained. Within this sample are 450,000 or so clones, with about nine tenths of them counted one time only. The ten largest clones represent roughly 1.6% of the sample. Sequenced: peripheral blood. The receptor source for this set is a woman aged 40 to 55 with COVID-19, enrolled during active disease.

The table lists this clone with a few counts. The genes are TRBV7-2 and TRBJ2-3; TRBD2 agrees at 16 bases. This CDR3 spans 16 amino acids. Germline CDR1 is SGHTA and CDR2 is FQGNSA. J gave up 4 bases and V 5 bases, and 3 bases lay outside the gene matches. The CDR3 DNA follows: TGTGCCAGCAGCCCGGGACTAGCGGGGGGGCCAGATACGCAGTATTTT. Its translation: CASSPGLAGGPDTQYF.

This sequence joins TRBV11-2 and TRBJ2-3; TRBD1 aligns across 7 bases. The V segment lost 5 bases and the J segment 8 bases; nucleotides outside the gene matches: 10. Germline CDR1 reads SGHAT; CDR2 reads FQNNGV. CDR3 length: 14 residues. CDR3 sequence: CASSAGTEGVTQYF. CDR3 nucleotide sequence: TGTGCCAGCAGCGCCGGGACAGAGGGAGTTACGCAGTATTTT.

This chain connects TRBV23-1 to TRBJ1-3, with D unresolved. TRBV23-1 is marked as an open reading frame, function uncertain. The CDR3 sequence is 14 residues long. With 0 bases removed from V and 4 bases from J, the gap between germline ends came to 7 bases. CDR3 region: CASSQSGRGNTIYF. DNA of the CDR3: TGCGCCAGCAGTCAATCCGGCAGGGGAAACACCATATATTTT.

This clone has only a few counts. The chain combines TRBV30 with TRBJ1-2; D possibly corresponds to TRBD1 (6 bases). The V end lost 2 bases, the J end lost 5 bases, and 9 bases lay between the germline ends. The CDR3 is made up of 12 amino acids. Germline CDR1 is GTSNPN and CDR2 is SVGIG (reference sequence). The CDR3 coding sequence is TGTGCCTGGAGTCAGGGGCGGTATGGCTACACCTTC. Protein: CAWSQGRYGYTF.

There are a few counts of this clone. The rearrangement joins TRBV4-3 to TRBJ2-2; tentatively, D is TRBD2 (6 bases). This CDR3 comprises 18 residues. V was trimmed by 6 bases and J by 2 bases, leaving 22 bases between them. The germline gives CDR1 LGHNA, CDR2 YSLEER. CDR3 amino acids: CASSLERAGRINTGELFF. CDR3 in DNA: TGCGCCAGCAGTCTCGAGAGGGCAGGGAGGATAAACACCGGGGAGCTGTTTTTT.

V is TRBV5-1 and J is TRBJ2-3, with 11 positions matching TRBD2. J was trimmed by 4 bases and V by 1 base; bases with no gene match: 2. The CDR3 covers 15 residues. From germline, CDR1 is SGHRS and CDR2 YFSETQ. The CDR3 region has the DNA TGCGCCAGCAGCTTGACTAGCGGGGGCCCAGATACGCAGTATTTT. It specifies CASSLTSGGPDTQYF.

This chain links TRBV11-2 with TRBJ2-5; 8 bases are shared with TRBD1. V trimming: 5 bases; J trimming: 4 bases; junction bases outside the gene matches: 6. The germline gives CDR1 SGHAT, CDR2 FQNNGV. This CDR3 comprises 14 residues. The CDR3 coding sequence is TGTGCCAGCAGCCCAGGGGGCAAGAGAGAGACCCAGTACTTC. It codes for CASSPGGKRETQYF.

The J gene is TRBJ1-1, the V gene TRBV7-3; TRBD1 aligns across 8 bases. From germline, CDR1 is SGHTA and CDR2 FQGTGA. With 5 bases clipped from V and 5 bases from J, the junction kept 4 bases outside the gene matches. This CDR3 comprises 13 residues. The DNA for the CDR3 is TGTGCCAGCAGCACCCAGGGGGCAACTGAAGCTTTCTTT. It specifies CASSTQGATEAFF.

This clone occurred once. This chain links TRBV12-3 or TRBV12-4 with TRBJ2-3; D remains unclear. V dropped 6 bases and J dropped 6 bases, with 7 bases sitting between them. The CDR3 runs 11 residues. The CDR3 loop is CASREWDTQYF. The CDR3 DNA is TGTGCCAGCAGGGAGTGGGATACGCAGTATTTT.

The CDR3 loop reads CASSPEWQLENYGYTF. CDR3 coding DNA: TGTGCCAGCTCACCAGAGTGGCAGCTAGAAAACTATGGCTACACCTTC. The chain carries TRBV18 and TRBJ1-2; D is unresolved. Germline V gives CDR1 KGHSH, CDR2 LQKENI. Trimming took 2 bases from V and 2 from J, leaving 15 bases between them. The CDR3 spans 16 residues.

The J gene is TRBJ2-3, the V gene TRBV4-3, with D possibly being TRBD2 (6 bases). Germline lookup yields CDR1 LGHNA and CDR2 YSLEER. Trimming stripped 0 bases from V and 1 base from J, with 14 bases between. There are 17 residues in the CDR3. DNA for the CDR3: TGCGCCAGCAGCCAAGAGCGGGGTGGAGGGCGCACAGATACGCAGTATTTT. This translates into CASSQERGGGRTDTQYF.

This chain uses TRBV27 with TRBJ2-1; 15 bases line up with TRBD2. Germline V gene data show CDR1 as MNHEY and CDR2 as SMNVEV (reference sequence). This CDR3 is 18 amino acids long. After removal of 2 bases from V and 0 bases from J, the junction contained 2 bases not matched to a gene. In nucleotides, the CDR3 is TGTGCCAGCAGTTTAGGGACTAGCGGGAGGAGCTCCTACAATGAGCAGTTCTTC. Its protein is CASSLGTSGRSSYNEQFF.

This clone occurred many times. V usage is TRBV9 and J usage is TRBJ2-2, with 7 nucleotides matching TRBD2. V was pared by 0 bases and J by 0 bases, with 5 bases of the junction left unmatched. CDR1 is SGDLS, CDR2 YYNGEE, per germline. The CDR3 is made up of 17 amino acids. CDR3 sequence: CASSVGAAGTNTGELFF. The CDR3 nucleotides read TGTGCCAGCAGCGTAGGGGCAGCGGGAACGAACACCGGGGAGCTGTTTTTT.